The T cell receptor (beta chain) under discussion was sequenced for a study of T-cell reconstitution after alpha-beta-depleted transplantation in children. The library targeted TCRbeta and was prepared with unique molecular identifiers. Each CDR3 protein gets one entry after TCRdb re-called the PCR reads with MiXCR. Of 120,000 or so distinct CDR3 sequences in the sample, 10% were seen once. In this sample, this clonotype turned up many times. The CDR3 loop spans 15 amino acids. Germline-derived CDR1 and CDR2 are PRHDT and FYEKMQ (reference sequence). Deletions cut 0 bases from V and 4 bases from J, with 13 bases between.

This chain connects TRBV13 to TRBJ2-7; D remains unclear. Sample: PBMCs from the stem cell graft donor, taken from the stem cell graft. This sequence originates from a human donor who donated a stem cell graft to a child with acute lymphoblastic leukemia. The CDR3 bases are TGTGCCAGCAGCTTAGGAATTGGTACAGCTTACGAGCAGTACTTC. Amino acids: CASSLGIGTAYEQYF.